What follows are 7 T cell receptor beta chains derived from one specimen sequenced in a study of cytomegalovirus exposure and HLA in healthy donors. Amplification used 60 Vbeta primers and 13 Jbeta primers. Data came from immunoSEQ multiplex PCR; TCRdb stores just in-frame clones and leaves some out. The sample includes roughly 120,000 clones, nearly 65% of them seen just once. What was sequenced was PBMCs. These receptors were obtained from a man aged 35 to 55 in good health and CMV-seropositive.

This clone has just one count. The junction does not match germline at one end; this may be a read error. Written as DNA, the CDR3 is TGCAGCGGCTCGGGGGGTGGCACGGATACGCAGTATTTT. It specifies CSGSGGGTDTQYF. The chain recombines TRBV29-1 with TRBJ2-3, with 7 bases lining up with TRBD2. The CDR3 loop spans 13 amino acids. The germline V gene encodes CDR1 SQVTM and CDR2 ANQGSEA.

The chain combines TRBV19 with TRBJ2-7, with 10 bases that match TRBD2. This CDR3 spans 16 amino acids. V lost 4 bases to trimming and J lost 1 base; unmatched junction nucleotides: 7. CDR1 LNHDA and CDR2 SQIVND come from the germline V gene (reference sequence). The CDR3 spells CASSTSGTSASYEQYF. CDR3 nucleotide sequence: TGTGCCAGTAGTACCTCCGGGACTAGCGCTTCCTACGAGCAGTACTTC.

The J gene is TRBJ1-1, the V gene TRBV27; D not resolved. Per the germline V gene, CDR1 is MNHEY and CDR2 is SMNVEV (reference sequence). The V gene lost 3 bases and the J gene lost 7 bases, with 12 bases spanning the gap. This CDR3 region has 13 residues. DNA of the CDR3: TGTGCCAGCAGTTTTAATAGTCCGAGTGAAGCTTTCTTT. This codes for CASSFNSPSEAFF.

The chain recombines TRBV5-1 with TRBJ1-1; a weak D match, TRBD1 (5 bases). This CDR3 has 14 residues. CDR1 and CDR2 from the germline V gene are SGHRS and YFSETQ. V dropped 0 bases and J dropped 4 bases, with 10 bases sitting between them. The CDR3 DNA is TGCGCCAGCAGCTTGGGGGGGGGTGGCACTGAAGCTTTCTTT. As protein: CASSLGGGGTEAFF.

This chain connects TRBV9 to TRBJ2-5; D gene ambiguous. Between the trimmed V and J ends, which lost 4 bases and 0 bases, there was a span of 4 bases. This CDR3 is built from 12 residues. Germline assignment: CDR1 SGDLS and CDR2 YYNGEE. As DNA, the CDR3 is TGTGCCAGCAGCCTTTACCAAGAGACCCAGTACTTC. As protein: CASSLYQETQYF.

The V gene is TRBV29-1, the J gene TRBJ2-7; D may be TRBD1 (6 bases). V was cut by 6 bases and J by 1 base, with 10 bases left in between. CDR3 length: 12 amino acids. Germline V gene sequence: CDR1 SQVTM, CDR2 ANQGSEA. Here the CDR3 DNA reads TGCAGCGTACAGGGAAGATCCTACGAGCAGTACTTC. Protein product: CSVQGRSYEQYF.

The genes are TRBV19 and TRBJ2-5, with TRBD2 identical over 13 bases. Germline assignment: CDR1 LNHDA and CDR2 SQIVND (reference sequence). Germline trimming cut 6 bases from V and 4 bases from J; bases unmatched to any gene: 11. The CDR3 loop spans 17 amino acids. CDR3 loop: CASSRGRLAGGRETQYF. DNA for the CDR3: TGTGCCAGTAGCCGAGGCCGACTAGCGGGGGGCAGAGAGACCCAGTACTTC.